This TCR beta chain was recorded in a study of blood T cell repertoires in COVID-19 (dated by TCRdb to about 2020). In the study overall: Collaborator samples came from the United States, Italy and Spain and covered acute and convalescent phases of COVID-19. The repertoires were released in a freely available public database meant as a resource for research on the immune response to SARS-CoV-2. The samples were drawn from two sources: the first 160 participants of the ongoing ImmuneRACE study, and 950 to 1,500 subjects contributed by 6 global collaborators. The material from the prospective study consisted of cDNA or gDNA derived from T cells, B-cell-depleted T cells, or PBMCs. Sample metadata almost always included a de-identified subject ID, COVID-19 status, age in years and sex. Where available, HLA class I and class II types were taken from metadata supplied by the sample provider and were not determined by assay-based typing. Deeply sampled blood TCRbeta repertoires from subjects exposed to, actively infected with, or recovered from COVID-19 were included in the dataset. What the research found in general, with its limitations: How much clinical and demographic metadata was included differed by source and by participant, and the metadata was provided uncurated.

Compared with germline, V lacks 4 bases and J lacks 5 bases; bases without a gene match: 7. The CDR3 holds 17 amino acids from the cysteine to the phenylalanine. The sequence is cut down to CDR3 DNA, 51 bases in frame from base 1. CDR1 and CDR2 are drawn from the germline V gene: SGHDN, FVKESK. Enrolling through a virtual design, the prospective study's participants ranged in age from roughly 18 to 90 years and lived across more than 20 United States geographic areas. Cohort assignment in the prospective study relied on participant-reported clinical history from a screening survey and a study questionnaire. Mobile phlebotomists in the prospective study collected whole blood, serum and a nasopharyngeal or oropharyngeal swab from every participant. Participants in the prospective study had the option to provide additional blood draws and questionnaires over an approximately 2-month period. Before DNA extraction, blood samples from the prospective study were shipped at room temperature or frozen.

Regarding this clone: Its antigen has not been determined. Base qualities are not recorded, but no much larger clone differs from it by a single base.

The immunoSEQ Assay, a bias-controlled multiplex PCR, was used to amplify TCRbeta CDR3 regions from genomic DNA. The original methods were these. Within the assay, amplification of reference gene primers was used to estimate how many nucleated cells each sample contained. Sequence reads were collapsed and filtered to measure the absolute abundance of every unique TCRbeta CDR3 rearrangement. For each sample, productive Simpson clonality was calculated as the square root of Simpson's diversity index across productive rearrangements. This is the immuneACCESS table as TCRdb keeps it, with only in-frame sequences that have V and J called. A part of the clones is gone; compared with another copy, unresolved V genes explain less than half, and the rest is unexplained. From that table come the V and J calls and clone size; the DNA was used to work out D and trimming. In this sample the table shows 200,000 to 300,000 clones, around 88% of which occur a single time. 2.5% of the sample is in the top ten clones.

Recombination linked TRBV14 to TRBJ2-5; 16 bases in between match TRBD2. The receptor's source is a woman between 40 and 50 years old with acute COVID-19. Sequencing was done on a sample of PBMCs or T cells enriched from blood (not recorded which). The nucleotides read TGTGCCAGCAGCCCGGGACTAGCGGGGGGGCGGTTGGAGACCCAGTACTTC. Its translation is CASSPGLAGGRLETQYF.